This T cell receptor beta chain was captured in a study of cytomegalovirus exposure and HLA in healthy donors. Broader study findings: As was reported, the classifier diagnosed cytomegalovirus status with high specificity and sensitivity.

With regard to this clone: What it binds is not known.

Using immunoSEQ multiplex PCR, the repertoire was profiled, and TCRdb retains in-frame clones only, with some absent. The sample has more than 75,000 clones; 90% to 95% are singletons. The sample comprised PBMCs. The receptor's source is a man aged 18 to 30 in good health and CMV-seronegative.

The CDR3 here is CASSGPGTSGRKNEQYF. The CDR3, as DNA: TGTGCCAGCAGCGGACCCGGGACTAGCGGGAGAAAGAACGAGCAGTACTTC. The chain uses TRBV7-2 and TRBJ2-7, with 14 bases aligning to TRBD2. Germline lookup yields CDR1 SGHTA and CDR2 FQGNSA. This CDR3 comprises 17 residues. The ends lost 5 bases at V and 5 bases at J; junction bases unmatched: 11.